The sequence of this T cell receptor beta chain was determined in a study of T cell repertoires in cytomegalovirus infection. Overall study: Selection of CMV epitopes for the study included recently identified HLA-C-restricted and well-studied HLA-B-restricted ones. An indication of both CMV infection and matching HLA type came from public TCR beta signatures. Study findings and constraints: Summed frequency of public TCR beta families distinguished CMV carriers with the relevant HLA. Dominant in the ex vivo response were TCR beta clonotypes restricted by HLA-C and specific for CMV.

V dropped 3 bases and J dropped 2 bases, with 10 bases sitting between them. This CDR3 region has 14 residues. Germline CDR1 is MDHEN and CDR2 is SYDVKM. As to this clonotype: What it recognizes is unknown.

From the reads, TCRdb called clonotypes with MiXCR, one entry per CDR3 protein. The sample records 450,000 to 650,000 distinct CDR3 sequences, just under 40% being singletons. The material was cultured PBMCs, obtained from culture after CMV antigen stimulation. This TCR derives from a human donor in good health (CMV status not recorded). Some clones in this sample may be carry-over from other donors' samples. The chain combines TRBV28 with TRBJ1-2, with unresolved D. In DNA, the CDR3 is TGTGCCAGCAGTTTGGTCAACAGAAACTATGGCTACACCTTC. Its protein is CASSLVNRNYGYTF.